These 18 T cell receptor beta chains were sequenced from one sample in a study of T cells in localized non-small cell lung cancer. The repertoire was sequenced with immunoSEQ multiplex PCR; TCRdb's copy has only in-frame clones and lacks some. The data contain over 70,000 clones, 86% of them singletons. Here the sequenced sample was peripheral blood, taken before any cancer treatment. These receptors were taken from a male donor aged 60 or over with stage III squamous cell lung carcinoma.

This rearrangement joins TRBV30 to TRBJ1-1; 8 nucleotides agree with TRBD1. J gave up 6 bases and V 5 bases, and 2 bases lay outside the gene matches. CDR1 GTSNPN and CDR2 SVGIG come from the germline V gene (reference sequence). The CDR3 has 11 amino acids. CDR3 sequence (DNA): TGTGCCTGGCACAGGGGGGCTGAAGCTTTCTTT. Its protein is CAWHRGAEAFF.

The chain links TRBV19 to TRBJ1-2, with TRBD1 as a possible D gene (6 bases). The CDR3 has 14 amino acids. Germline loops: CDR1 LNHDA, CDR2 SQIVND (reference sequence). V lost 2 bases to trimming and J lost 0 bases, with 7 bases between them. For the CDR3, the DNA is TGTGCCAGTAGTATAAGGACAGCTAACTATGGCTACACCTTC. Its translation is CASSIRTANYGYTF. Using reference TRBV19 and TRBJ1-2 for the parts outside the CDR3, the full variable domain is DGGITQSPKYLFRKEGQNVTLSCEQNLNHDAMYWYRQDPGQGLRLIYYSQIVNDFQKGDIAEGYSVSREKKESFPLTVTSAQKNPTAFYLCASSIRTANYGYTFGSGTRLTVV.

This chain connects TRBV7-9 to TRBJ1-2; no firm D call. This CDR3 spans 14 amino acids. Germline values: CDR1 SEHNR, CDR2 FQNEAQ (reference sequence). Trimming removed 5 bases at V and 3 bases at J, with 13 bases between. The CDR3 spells CASSRLGADYGYTF. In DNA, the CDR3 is TGTGCCAGCAGCCGGTTGGGCGCAGACTATGGCTACACCTTC.

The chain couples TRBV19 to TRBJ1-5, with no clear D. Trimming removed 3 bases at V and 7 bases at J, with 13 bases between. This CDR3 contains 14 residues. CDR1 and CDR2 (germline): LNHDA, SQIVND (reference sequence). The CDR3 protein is CASSINTLGQPQHF. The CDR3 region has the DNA TGTGCCAGTAGTATTAACACCCTCGGGCAGCCCCAGCATTTT.

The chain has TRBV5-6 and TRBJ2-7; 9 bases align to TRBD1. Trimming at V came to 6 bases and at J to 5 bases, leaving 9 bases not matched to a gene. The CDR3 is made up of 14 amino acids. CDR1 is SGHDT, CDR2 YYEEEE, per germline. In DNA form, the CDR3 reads TGTGCCAGCATGGGGGACAGGGAATTCAACGAGCAGTACTTC. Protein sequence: CASMGDREFNEQYF.

In DNA form, the CDR3 reads TGTGCCAGCAGCAAGAGGGGATCAAGGGGAGCTAACTATGGCTACACCTTC. As protein: CASSKRGSRGANYGYTF. J is TRBJ1-2 and V is TRBV7-8, with D possibly TRBD1 on 5 matching bases. The CDR3 runs to 17 residues. V was cut by 5 bases and J by 0 bases, with 19 bases left in between. Germline CDR1 SGHVS, CDR2 FQNEAQ.

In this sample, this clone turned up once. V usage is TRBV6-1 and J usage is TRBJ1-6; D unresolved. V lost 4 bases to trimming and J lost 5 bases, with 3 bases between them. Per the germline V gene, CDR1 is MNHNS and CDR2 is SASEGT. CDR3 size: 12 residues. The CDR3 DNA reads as TGTGCCAGCAGTGCTAATAATTCACCCCTCCACTTT. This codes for CASSANNSPLHF.

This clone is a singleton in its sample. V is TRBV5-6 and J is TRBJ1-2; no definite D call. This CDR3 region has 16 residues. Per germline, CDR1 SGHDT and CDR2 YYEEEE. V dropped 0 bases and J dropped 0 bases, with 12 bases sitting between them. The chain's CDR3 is CASSLGDWGTNYGYTF. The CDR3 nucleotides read TGTGCCAGCAGCTTGGGTGACTGGGGAACTAACTATGGCTACACCTTC.

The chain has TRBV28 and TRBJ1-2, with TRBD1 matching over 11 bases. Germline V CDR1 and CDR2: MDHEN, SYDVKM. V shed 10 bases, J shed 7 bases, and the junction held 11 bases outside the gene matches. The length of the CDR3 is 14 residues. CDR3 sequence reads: CAIKDWTGGSGYTF. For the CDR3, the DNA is TGTGCCATCAAAGACTGGACAGGGGGCTCTGGCTACACCTTC.

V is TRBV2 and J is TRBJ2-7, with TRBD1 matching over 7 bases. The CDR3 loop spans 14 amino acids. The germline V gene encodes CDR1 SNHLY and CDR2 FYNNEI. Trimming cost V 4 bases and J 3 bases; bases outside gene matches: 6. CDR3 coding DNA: TGTGCCAGCAGTGCCCTGGGACAGCGCTACGAGCAGTACTTC. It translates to CASSALGQRYEQYF.

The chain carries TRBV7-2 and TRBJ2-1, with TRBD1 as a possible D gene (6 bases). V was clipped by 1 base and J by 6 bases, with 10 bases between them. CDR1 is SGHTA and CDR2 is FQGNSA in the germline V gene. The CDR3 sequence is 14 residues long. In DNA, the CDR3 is TGTGCCAGCAGCTTAGGGGGGACAACCAATGAGCAGTTCTTC. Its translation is CASSLGGTTNEQFF.

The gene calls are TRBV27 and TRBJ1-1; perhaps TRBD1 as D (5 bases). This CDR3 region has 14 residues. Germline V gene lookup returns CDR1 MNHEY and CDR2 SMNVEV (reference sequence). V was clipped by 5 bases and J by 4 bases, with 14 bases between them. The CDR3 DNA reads TGTGCCAGCAGTACCGTGATAGGGGTCACTGAAGCTTTCTTT. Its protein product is CASSTVIGVTEAFF.

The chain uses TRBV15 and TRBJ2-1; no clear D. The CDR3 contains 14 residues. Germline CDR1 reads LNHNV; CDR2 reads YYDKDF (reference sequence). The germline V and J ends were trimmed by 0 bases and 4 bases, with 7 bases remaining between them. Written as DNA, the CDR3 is TGTGCCACCAGCAGAGATCCGGCTTACAATGAGCAGTTCTTC. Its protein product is CATSRDPAYNEQFF. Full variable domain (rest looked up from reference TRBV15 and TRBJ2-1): DAMVIQNPRYQVTQFGKPVTLSCSQTLNHNVMYWYQQKSSQAPKLLFHYYDKDFNNEADTPDNFQSRRPNTSFCFLDIRSPGLGDTAMYLCATSRDPAYNEQFFGPGTRLTVL.

The CDR3 DNA is TGTGCCAGCAGTTATAACTATGGCTACACCTTC. Amino acids: CASSYNYGYTF. The gene calls are TRBV6-5 and TRBJ1-2; D uncertain. Deletions cut 3 bases from V and 1 base from J, with 0 bases between. Germline CDR1 reads MNHEY; CDR2 reads SVGAGI. This CDR3 contains 11 residues.

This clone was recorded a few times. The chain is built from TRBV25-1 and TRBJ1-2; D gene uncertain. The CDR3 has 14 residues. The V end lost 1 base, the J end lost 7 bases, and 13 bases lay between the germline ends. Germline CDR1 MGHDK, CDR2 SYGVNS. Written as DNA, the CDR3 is TGTGCCAGCAGTGAATCCGCAGTCTTCGGTGGCTACACCTTC. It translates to CASSESAVFGGYTF.

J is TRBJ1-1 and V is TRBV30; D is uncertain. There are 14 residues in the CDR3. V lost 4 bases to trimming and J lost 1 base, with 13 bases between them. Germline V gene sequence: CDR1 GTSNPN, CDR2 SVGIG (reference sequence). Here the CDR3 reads CAWIPPVGNTEAFF. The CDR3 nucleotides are TGTGCCTGGATCCCGCCTGTGGGGAACACTGAAGCTTTCTTT.

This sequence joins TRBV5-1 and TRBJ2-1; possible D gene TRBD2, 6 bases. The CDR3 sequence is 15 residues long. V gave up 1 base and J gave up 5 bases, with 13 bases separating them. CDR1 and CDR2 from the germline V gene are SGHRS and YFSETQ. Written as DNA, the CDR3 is TGCGCCAGCAGCTTGATGGGACTGACGAACAATGAGCAGTTCTTC. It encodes CASSLMGLTNNEQFF.

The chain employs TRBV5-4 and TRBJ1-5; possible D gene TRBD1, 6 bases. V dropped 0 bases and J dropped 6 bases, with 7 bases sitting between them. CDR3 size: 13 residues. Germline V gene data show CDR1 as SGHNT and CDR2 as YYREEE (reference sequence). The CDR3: CASSLEGVQPQHF. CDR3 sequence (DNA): TGTGCCAGCAGCTTGGAGGGGGTTCAGCCCCAGCATTTT. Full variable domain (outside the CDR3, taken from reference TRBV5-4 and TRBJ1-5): ETGVTQSPTHLIKTRGQQVTLRCSSQSGHNTVSWYQQALGQGPQFIFQYYREEENGRGNFPPRFSGLQFPNYSSELNVNALELDDSALYLCASSLEGVQPQHFGDGTRLSIL.